The 16 T cell receptor beta chains listed next were all sequenced from one sample in a study of OX40 agonist ivuxolimab in advanced cancers. Profiled with immunoSEQ multiplex PCR; TCRdb holds only in-frame clones, not every one. Of roughly 63,000 clones listed, 70% to 90% were seen once; the top ten hold roughly 1.2%. Sequences were derived from CD4+ or CD8+ T cells sorted from blood, sampled in a trial of the OX40 agonist ivuxolimab. These TCRs come from an adult with an advanced solid tumor such as melanoma, head and neck, liver or kidney cancer.

The CDR3, as DNA: TGTGCCAGCTCACCCCCAGGGCGCTCCTACAATGAGCAGTTCTTC. It codes for CASSPPGRSYNEQFF. This sequence joins TRBV18 and TRBJ2-1; maybe TRBD1 (5 bases). V lost 3 bases and J lost 0, with 9 bases in between. The CDR3 extends over 15 amino acids. Germline CDR1 KGHSH, CDR2 LQKENI.

This sequence joins TRBV4-1 and TRBJ1-6; D is undetermined. V lost 0 bases, J lost 6 bases, and 0 bases lay in between. This CDR3 has 12 residues. Germline assignment: CDR1 MGHRA and CDR2 YSYEKL. The CDR3 loop reads CASSQDNSPLHF. DNA of the CDR3: TGCGCCAGCAGCCAAGATAATTCACCCCTCCACTTT.

CDR3 sequence reads: CASSSFYGGSTEAFF. The DNA for the CDR3 is TGCGCCAGCAGCTCCTTTTATGGGGGGAGCACTGAAGCTTTCTTT. The chain employs TRBV5-1 and TRBJ1-1, with D possibly being TRBD1 (5 bases). There are 15 residues in the CDR3. Deletions cut 3 bases from V and 4 bases from J, with 16 bases between. CDR1 SGHRS and CDR2 YFSETQ come from the germline V gene.

V and J are TRBV19 and TRBJ1-5, with a tentative D call TRBD1 (6 bases). The CDR3 consists of 15 residues. Germline CDR1 is LNHDA and CDR2 is SQIVND (reference sequence). Trimming removed 3 bases from V and 3 bases from J, with 12 bases in between. Here the CDR3 reads CASSIRGAINQPQHF. For the CDR3, the DNA is TGTGCCAGTAGTATTCGGGGGGCTATCAATCAGCCCCAGCATTTT. The full variable domain, in which reference TRBV19 and TRBJ1-5 provide the parts outside the CDR3, is DGGITQSPKYLFRKEGQNVTLSCEQNLNHDAMYWYRQDPGQGLRLIYYSQIVNDFQKGDIAEGYSVSREKKESFPLTVTSAQKNPTAFYLCASSIRGAINQPQHFGDGTRLSIL.

The chain employs TRBV6-5 and TRBJ1-5, with unresolved D. The CDR3 loop spans 16 amino acids. Trimming left V 0 bases short and J 1 base short, with 10 bases between. Germline loops: CDR1 MNHEY, CDR2 SVGAGI. The CDR3 sequence: CASSYSGRQSNQPQHF. In DNA form, the CDR3 reads TGTGCCAGCAGTTACTCGGGCAGGCAGAGCAATCAGCCCCAGCATTTT.

The rearrangement links TRBV5-8 to TRBJ2-7; possibly TRBD1 for D (5 bases). Per the germline V gene, CDR1 is SGHTS and CDR2 is YDEGEE. CDR3 length equals 12 residues. Trimming pared 2 bases from V and 7 bases from J, leaving 10 bases between. The CDR3 nucleotides are TGTGCCAGCAGCTTTGGGGCCGGGGAGCAGTACTTC. Translation gives CASSFGAGEQYF.

The rearrangement joins TRBV18 to TRBJ1-2; 7 bases map to TRBD1. The length of the CDR3 is 15 residues. J gave up 8 bases and V 6 bases, and 15 bases lay outside the gene matches. Germline CDR1 KGHSH, CDR2 LQKENI. The CDR3 DNA follows: TGTGCCAGCTCCCCGAACAGGGGCTGGGTGAACGGCTACACCTTC. Amino acid sequence: CASSPNRGWVNGYTF.

A few counts support this clone. This chain connects TRBV21-1 to TRBJ1-2; the D segment call TRBD1 is taken from the table without a DNA check. TRBV21-1 is a documented pseudogene. There are 19 residues in the CDR3. The CDR3 DNA sequence: TGTGCCAGCAGCAAAGGCCCCCCGGACAGGGGGCGAGCAAACTATGGCTACACCTTC. It encodes CASSKGPPDRGRANYGYTF.

The chain uses TRBV18 and TRBJ2-3, with 10 nucleotides matching TRBD1. This CDR3 region has 15 residues. The trim removed 6 bases at V and 6 bases at J, leaving 9 bases unmatched. The germline V gene encodes CDR1 KGHSH and CDR2 LQKENI. The CDR3 region is CASSSTGGAGDTQYF. DNA for the CDR3: TGTGCCAGCTCGTCGACAGGGGGCGCAGGGGATACGCAGTATTTT.

This clone was detected once. This rearrangement joins TRBV19 to TRBJ1-2, with D possibly TRBD1 on 5 matching bases. Trimming stripped 5 bases from V and 3 bases from J, with 13 bases between. CDR1 is LNHDA, CDR2 SQIVND, per germline (reference sequence). CDR3 size: 14 residues. DNA of the CDR3: TGTGCCAGTAGTCCAGGGCAGGAGTACTATGGCTACACCTTC. Amino acid sequence: CASSPGQEYYGYTF. The variable domain in full, with the rest retrieved from reference TRBV19 and TRBJ1-2, is DGGITQSPKYLFRKEGQNVTLSCEQNLNHDAMYWYRQDPGQGLRLIYYSQIVNDFQKGDIAEGYSVSREKKESFPLTVTSAQKNPTAFYLCASSPGQEYYGYTFGSGTRLTVV.

V usage is TRBV2 and J usage is TRBJ1-1; no firm D call. Trimming took 3 bases from V and 4 from J, leaving 9 bases between them. The germline V gene has CDR1 SNHLY and CDR2 FYNNEI. This CDR3 contains 13 residues. The CDR3 here is CASSERRLTEAFF. The DNA of the CDR3 is TGTGCCAGCAGTGAGCGGCGGCTCACTGAAGCTTTCTTT.

The chain couples TRBV4-1 to TRBJ1-2, with a weak D call TRBD1 (5 bases). The CDR3 is 16 residues long. The germline V gene has CDR1 MGHRA and CDR2 YSYEKL. V was shortened by 0 bases and J by 0 bases, with 11 bases between the two germline ends. CDR3 sequence (DNA): TGCGCCAGCAGCCAAGATGCAGGGTTAGCTAACTATGGCTACACCTTC. Translated, it gives CASSQDAGLANYGYTF.

This clone showed up just a few times. This sequence joins TRBV12-2 and TRBJ1-5; TRBD1, as called in the table, went unchecked against the DNA. TRBV12-2 corresponds to a pseudogene. The CDR3 totals 18 residues. The CDR3 DNA is TGTGCAAGTCGCTTATCCGACAGGGGGCATTGGTGCAATCAGCCCCAGCATTTT. Its translation is CASRLSDRGHWCNQPQHF.

V is TRBV5-1 and J is TRBJ1-1, with D perhaps TRBD1 (5 bases). V was pared by 7 bases and J by 2 bases, with 18 bases between. The CDR3 spans 15 residues. CDR1 and CDR2 (germline): SGHRS, YFSETQ. The CDR3 loop is CASGRTGGLNTEAFF. The CDR3 DNA is TGCGCCAGCGGTCGAACCGGGGGACTTAACACTGAAGCTTTCTTT.

The chain uses TRBV5-1 and TRBJ2-1; either TRBD1 or TRBD2 may fit D (5 bases each). With 4 bases removed from V and 5 bases from J, the gap between germline ends came to 13 bases. The CDR3 spans 14 residues. Germline V gives CDR1 SGHRS, CDR2 YFSETQ. The CDR3 DNA is TGCGCCAGCAGCGTGGGGGACGACGACAATGAGCAGTTCTTC. The encoded protein is CASSVGDDDNEQFF. Filled out from reference TRBV5-1 and TRBJ2-1, the complete variable domain reads KAGVTQTPRYLIKTRGQQVTLSCSPISGHRSVSWYQQTPGQGLQFLFEYFSETQRNKGNFPGRFSGRQFSNSRSEMNVSTLELGDSALYLCASSVGDDDNEQFFGPGTRLTVL.

This chain links TRBV10-3 with TRBJ2-7; D gene unclear. CDR3 length equals 11 residues. V dropped 11 bases and J dropped 7 bases, with 15 bases sitting between them. Germline V gene sequence: CDR1 ENHRY, CDR2 SYGVKD. The CDR3 nucleotides are TGTGCCTCACCGACCAGGTGGGAGCAGTACTTC. Its translation: CASPTRWEQYF.